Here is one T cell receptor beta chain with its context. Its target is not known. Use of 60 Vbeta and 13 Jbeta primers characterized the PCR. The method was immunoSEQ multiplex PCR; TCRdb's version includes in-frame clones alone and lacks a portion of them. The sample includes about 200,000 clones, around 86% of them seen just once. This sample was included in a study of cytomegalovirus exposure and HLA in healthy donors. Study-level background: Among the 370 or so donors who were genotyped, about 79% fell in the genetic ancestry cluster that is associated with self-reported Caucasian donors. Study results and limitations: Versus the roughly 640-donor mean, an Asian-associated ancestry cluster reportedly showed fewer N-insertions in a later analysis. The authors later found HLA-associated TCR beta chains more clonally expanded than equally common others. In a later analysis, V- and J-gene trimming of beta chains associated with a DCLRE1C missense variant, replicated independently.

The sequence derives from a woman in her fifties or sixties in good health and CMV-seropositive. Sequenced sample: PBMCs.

CDR3 nucleotides: TGCGCCAGCAGTGAAATGGGACAGGGGGCCGGGGAGCTGTTTTTT. Translating it yields CASSEMGQGAGELFF. This sequence joins TRBV10-1 and TRBJ2-2, with 11 bases that match TRBD1. CDR3 length: 15 amino acids. V was clipped by 3 bases and J by 6 bases; unmatched bases: 3. Germline loops: CDR1 WNHNN, CDR2 SYGVQD (reference sequence).